The sequence of this TCR beta chain was determined in a study of Ad26.COV2.S vaccination and SARS-CoV-2 variants. Study outcomes and limitations: Spike-specific CD8+ and CD4+ T cell responses reportedly showed substantial breadth after vaccination. People given the vaccine had a wider spike-specific TCR breadth than placebo recipients did.

As concerns this clone: As yet, its antigen is unknown.

Assay: immunoSEQ multiplex PCR; the TCRdb copy retains only in-frame clones and omits some. In the table there are around 300,000 clones, 75% to 90% of which are singletons. The treatment: around 19 received Ad26.COV2.S at low or high dose, single or two shots; about five received placebo; per-sample allocation not given. The samples date from day 63 after the first vaccine or placebo injection. Trimming pared 5 bases from V and 7 bases from J, leaving 18 bases between. Germline CDR1 SGHVS, CDR2 FQNEAQ. CDR3 length: 15 amino acids. The TCR originated in a person aged 18-60 years who received the Ad26.COV2.S COVID-19 vaccine or a placebo. The sequencing used peripheral blood, collected in a trial of Ad26.COV2.S vaccine versus placebo. The V gene is TRBV7-8, the J gene TRBJ1-5; possibly TRBD1 for D (6 bases). CDR3 sequence (DNA): TGTGCCAGCAGCAAGTCCCATCAGGGGAGCCAGCCCCAGCATTTT. Translated, it gives CASSKSHQGSQPQHF.